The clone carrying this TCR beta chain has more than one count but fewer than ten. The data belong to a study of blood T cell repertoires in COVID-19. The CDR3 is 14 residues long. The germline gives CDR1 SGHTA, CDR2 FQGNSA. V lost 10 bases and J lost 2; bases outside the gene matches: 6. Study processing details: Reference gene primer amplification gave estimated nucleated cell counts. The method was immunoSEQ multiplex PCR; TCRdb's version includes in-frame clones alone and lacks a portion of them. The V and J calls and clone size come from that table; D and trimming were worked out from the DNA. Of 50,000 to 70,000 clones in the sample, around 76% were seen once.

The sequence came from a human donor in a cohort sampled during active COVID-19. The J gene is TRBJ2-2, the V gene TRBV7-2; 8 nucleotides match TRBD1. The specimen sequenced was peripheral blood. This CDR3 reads CATRDRGNTGELFF. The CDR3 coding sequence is TGTGCCACCCGTGACAGGGGAAACACCGGGGAGCTGTTTTTT.